Listed here are 20 T cell receptor beta chains from one sample, sequenced in a study of T cell responses to AZD1222 COVID-19 vaccine. The method was immunoSEQ multiplex PCR; TCRdb's version includes in-frame clones alone and lacks a portion of them. The table has about 140,000 clones, 85% to 90% seen once; the top ten hold roughly 1.7%. Material: peripheral blood, obtained on day 0 of AZD1222 vaccination. Every receptor here comes from an adult in good health.

The V and J genes are TRBV14 and TRBJ2-1; 8 bases match TRBD2. The length of the CDR3 is 16 residues. Germline CDR1 SGHDN, CDR2 FVKESK. Germline trimming cut 4 bases from V and 6 bases from J; bases unmatched to any gene: 11. Here the CDR3 DNA reads TGTGCCAGCAGCCTTACTAGCGGCCCCAAGGGCAATGAGCAGTTCTTC. It is translated as CASSLTSGPKGNEQFF.

The gene calls are TRBV7-8 and TRBJ2-5; 9 positions match TRBD2. This CDR3 is 17 amino acids long. Trimming cost V 0 bases and J 7 bases; bases outside gene matches: 12. The V gene's germline CDR1 is SGHVS and CDR2 FQNEAQ. The CDR3 bases are TGTGCCAGCAGCTTAGCGCAGCGGGGGGCACTCAAGGGGACCCAGTACTTC. Translating gives CASSLAQRGALKGTQYF.

This sequence joins TRBV28 and TRBJ1-1; D is undetermined. Germline loops: CDR1 MDHEN, CDR2 SYDVKM. This CDR3 is built from 13 residues. V dropped 10 bases and J dropped 1 base, with 13 bases sitting between them. CDR3 DNA: TGTGCCACCAACCCTTATCCGAACACTGAAGCTTTCTTT. Its protein product is CATNPYPNTEAFF.

The V and J genes are TRBV5-1 and TRBJ2-6; weak D call: TRBD1 (6 bases). The V gene's germline CDR1 is SGHRS and CDR2 YFSETQ. The V end lost 2 bases, the J end lost 0 bases, and 12 bases lay between the germline ends. The CDR3 spans 17 residues. CDR3 DNA: TGCGCCAGCAGCTTCCGCCAGGGGATCTCTGGGGCCAACGTCCTGACTTTC. Translation gives CASSFRQGISGANVLTF.

V and J are TRBV19 and TRBJ1-1; D remains ambiguous. The CDR3 has 17 residues. Trimming left V 2 bases short and J 0 bases short, with 16 bases between. The germline V gene encodes CDR1 LNHDA and CDR2 SQIVND (reference sequence). In DNA form, the CDR3 reads TGTGCCAGTAGTATACCCGAGGATGGGGTCCTGAACACTGAAGCTTTCTTT. This sequence encodes CASSIPEDGVLNTEAFF.

The V call is TRBV11-2, the J call TRBJ2-1; weak D call: TRBD1 (5 bases). CDR1 is SGHAT and CDR2 is FQNNGV in the germline V gene. This CDR3 region has 13 residues. The V end was cut by 0 bases, the J end by 8 bases, with 8 bases between. The CDR3, as DNA: TGTGCCAGCAGCTTAGATAGGGGCTATGAGCAGTTCTTC. Its translation is CASSLDRGYEQFF.

This clone occurred once. The rearrangement joins TRBV19 to TRBJ2-7; D is ambiguous. The germline CDR1 and CDR2 sequences are LNHDA and SQIVND (reference sequence). Trimming left V 4 bases short and J 1 base short, with 8 bases between. This CDR3 region has 13 residues. In DNA form, the CDR3 reads TGTGCCAGTAGTAAGGCAGCGTCCTACGAGCAGTACTTC. It yields the protein CASSKAASYEQYF.

V is TRBV19 and J is TRBJ1-2; 7 nucleotides align to TRBD1. Germline V CDR1 and CDR2: LNHDA, SQIVND (reference sequence). The ends lost 6 bases at V and 2 bases at J; junction bases unmatched: 9. The CDR3 length is 15 residues. The CDR3 coding sequence is TGTGCCAGTAGGGACAAGGCGGGACAGAACTATGGCTACACCTTC. Protein: CASRDKAGQNYGYTF.

The V call is TRBV11-3, the J call TRBJ1-4; D unresolved. The V end was cut by 0 bases, the J end by 12 bases, with 8 bases between. Germline-derived CDR1 and CDR2 are SGHNT and YENEEA. The CDR3 length is 12 residues. The CDR3 here is CASSLDRGELFF. The CDR3 bases are TGTGCCAGCAGCTTAGATCGGGGTGAACTGTTTTTT.

J is TRBJ1-2 and V is TRBV27, with D possibly being TRBD1 (5 bases). Germline V gene data show CDR1 as MNHEY and CDR2 as SMNVEV (reference sequence). With 8 bases removed from V and 8 bases from J, the gap between germline ends came to 21 bases. This CDR3 region has 14 residues. CDR3 in DNA: TGTGCCAGCCTTTCAACAGGAAAAGGGGACGGCTACACCTTC. Translating gives CASLSTGKGDGYTF.

The chain couples TRBV3-1 (or the pseudogene TRBV3-2) to TRBJ1-1; no clear D gene. V lost 4 bases and J 0 bases, leaving 12 bases between the germline ends. The germline gives CDR1 LGHDT, CDR2 YNNKEL (reference sequence). The CDR3 has 15 amino acids. The CDR3 DNA is TGTGCCAGCAGCCGGGGAAGCAGGCTGAACACTGAAGCTTTCTTT. Protein sequence: CASSRGSRLNTEAFF.

This chain connects TRBV6-5 to TRBJ1-3; D remains unclear. The CDR3 extends over 16 amino acids. Germline V CDR1 and CDR2: MNHEY, SVGAGI. V was trimmed by 0 bases and J by 0 bases, leaving 9 bases between them. CDR3 amino acids: CASSYSGIYSGNTIYF. The CDR3 nucleotides are TGTGCCAGCAGTTACTCCGGGATTTACTCTGGAAACACCATATATTTT.

This chain joins TRBV27 and TRBJ1-6; 8 bases map to TRBD1. After removal of 5 bases from V and 6 bases from J, the junction contained 9 bases not matched to a gene. The CDR3 sequence is 16 residues long. Germline CDR1 and CDR2: MNHEY and SMNVEV (reference sequence). The CDR3 loop reads CASSDTDRAFNSPLHF. CDR3 DNA: TGTGCCAGCAGTGACACGGACAGGGCCTTTAATTCACCCCTCCACTTT.

The rearrangement uses TRBV18 and TRBJ2-5; D is unresolved. V was trimmed by 4 bases and J by 7 bases, leaving 13 bases between them. CDR1 and CDR2 (germline): KGHSH, LQKENI. The CDR3 sequence is 13 residues long. The CDR3 sequence is CASSLTPGRTQYF. CDR3 DNA: TGTGCCAGCTCACTTACACCAGGTCGGACCCAGTACTTC.

V gene TRBV7-3 combines with J gene TRBJ2-2; D unresolved. This CDR3 is built from 14 residues. The germline gives CDR1 SGHTA, CDR2 FQGTGA. V was clipped by 1 base and J by 0 bases, with 3 bases between them. The CDR3 is CASSLNPNTGELFF. In DNA, the CDR3 is TGTGCCAGCAGCTTAAACCCGAACACCGGGGAGCTGTTTTTT.

The rearrangement joins TRBV13 to TRBJ2-3; D perhaps matches TRBD2 (5 bases). Germline CDR1 and CDR2: PRHDT and FYEKMQ (reference sequence). The CDR3 has 16 amino acids. V was shortened by 0 bases and J by 6 bases, with 16 bases between the two germline ends. CDR3 DNA: TGTGCCAGCAGCTTAGGCCTCGGACTCACCTTGGATACGCAGTATTTT. Its translation: CASSLGLGLTLDTQYF.

This chain joins TRBV19 and TRBJ1-2; 9 bases fit TRBD1. J gave up 8 bases and V 3 bases, and 4 bases lay outside the gene matches. Germline V gene lookup returns CDR1 LNHDA and CDR2 SQIVND (reference sequence). The CDR3 is 13 amino acids. The CDR3 region is CASSIRDRDGYTF. DNA for the CDR3: TGTGCCAGTAGTATCCGGGACAGGGACGGCTACACCTTC.

The rearrangement links TRBV27 to TRBJ1-5; 7 bases align to TRBD1. This CDR3 is built from 15 residues. Germline V gene lookup returns CDR1 MNHEY and CDR2 SMNVEV (reference sequence). J lost 7 bases, V lost 6 bases, and 12 bases had no gene match. The CDR3 region is CASSKITGERQPQHF. The CDR3 region has the DNA TGTGCCAGCAGCAAGATTACAGGGGAGCGGCAGCCCCAGCATTTT.

The V call is TRBV7-2, the J call TRBJ2-1; 7 bases match TRBD2. The CDR3 has 14 residues. Looked up from germline, CDR1 is SGHTA and CDR2 is FQGNSA. Trimming at V came to 2 bases and at J to 9 bases, leaving 7 bases not matched to a gene. CDR3 nucleotides: TGTGCCAGCAGCTTACGACTAGCTCTGCGTGAGCAGTTCTTC. Translated, it gives CASSLRLALREQFF.

The V call is TRBV9, the J call TRBJ2-2, with 11 nucleotides matching TRBD1. This CDR3 comprises 17 residues. CDR1 SGDLS and CDR2 YYNGEE come from the germline V gene. V shed 3 bases and J 2 bases; nucleotides not matched to a gene: 6. In DNA, the CDR3 is TGTGCCAGCAGCGAGCCGGGACAGGGGGTCAACACCGGGGAGCTGTTTTTT. Translating gives CASSEPGQGVNTGELFF.